The text below deals with one T cell receptor beta chain. Its specificity is not known. These data are taken from a study of graft-versus-host responses after intestinal transplantation. Across the study: Multivisceral, liver-intestinal, or isolated intestinal grafts went to recipients. For approximately three years after anti-thymocyte globulin induction, all recipients took tacrolimus and steroids. Study-level results: Detected in recipient marrow were GvH clones, some of which were first observed in ileum or blood. Early declines in HvG clones that occurred post-transplant were associated with peak circulating GvH clone levels.

CDR3 size: 16 residues. Trimming removed 3 bases from V and 2 bases from J; junction bases left unmatched: 7. Germline CDR1 is LNHDA and CDR2 is SQIVND (reference sequence). The protocol was immunoSEQ multiplex PCR, while the TCRdb copy is restricted to in-frame clones and leaves out a portion. The sample consists of roughly 120,000 clones, around nine tenths of them appearing once. The receptor was isolated from a human donor who received an intestinal transplant. This chain joins TRBV19 and TRBJ1-5; 7 bases are a match to TRBD1. Source: unstimulated CD4+ T cells sorted from spleen or lymph node cells, taken before intestinal transplant. As DNA, the CDR3 is TGTGCCAGTAGTATTGCTGACAGGGTTCGCAATCAGCCCCAGCATTTT. Its translation is CASSIADRVRNQPQHF.